This TCR beta chain derives from a study of regulatory T cells. Points on this clone: Its antigen is unknown.

The PCR used 52 TRBV and 13 TRBJ primers. This table comes from immunoSEQ multiplex PCR, and its TCRdb copy is limited to in-frame clones, with some not included. Of almost 30,000 clones in the sample, 85% to 95% were seen once. Every patient with CD3G deficiency had evidence of autoimmunity. At testing, patients were 2 to 39 years old, with reduced naive and increased memory T-cell proportions. Regulatory (CD25-high CD127-low) and conventional (CD25-low CD127-high) CD4+ T cells were sorted separately. Regarding the study as a whole: In patients, unique TRB V-J pairs were restricted and V/J usage skewed, especially in Tregs. Hydrophobic residues at CDR3 positions 6 and 7 were enriched in conventional CD4+ T cells of CD3G-deficient patients.

The sequence derives from a person aged 18 to 35 with CD3G deficiency. The sequenced sample consisted of conventional CD4+ T cells sorted from blood.

CDR3 loop: CASSRGVYYNEQFF. Here the CDR3 DNA reads TGTGCCAGCTCGCGAGGGGTTTACTACAATGAGCAGTTCTTC. The chain combines TRBV19 with TRBJ2-1; either TRBD1 or TRBD2 may supply D (5 bases each). Germline-derived CDR1 and CDR2 are LNHDA and SQIVND (reference sequence). V was pared by 9 bases and J by 3 bases, with 15 bases between. The CDR3 spans 14 residues.